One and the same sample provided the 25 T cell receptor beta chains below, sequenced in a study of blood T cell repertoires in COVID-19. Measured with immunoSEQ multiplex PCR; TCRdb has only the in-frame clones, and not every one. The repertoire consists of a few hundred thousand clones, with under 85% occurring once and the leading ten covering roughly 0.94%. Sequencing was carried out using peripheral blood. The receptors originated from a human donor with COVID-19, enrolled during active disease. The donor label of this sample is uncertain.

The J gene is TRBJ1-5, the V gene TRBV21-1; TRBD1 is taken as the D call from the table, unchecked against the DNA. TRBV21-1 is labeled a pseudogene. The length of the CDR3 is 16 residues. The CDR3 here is CASSKRDRRSNQPQHF. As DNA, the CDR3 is TGTGCCAGCAGCAAAAGGGACAGAAGAAGCAATCAGCCCCAGCATTTT.

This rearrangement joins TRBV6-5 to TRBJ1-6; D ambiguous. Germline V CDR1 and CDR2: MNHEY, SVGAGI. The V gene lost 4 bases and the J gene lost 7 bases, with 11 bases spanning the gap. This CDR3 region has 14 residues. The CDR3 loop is CASSSSPPNSPLHF. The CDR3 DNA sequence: TGTGCCAGCAGTTCGTCCCCCCCCAATTCACCCCTCCACTTT.

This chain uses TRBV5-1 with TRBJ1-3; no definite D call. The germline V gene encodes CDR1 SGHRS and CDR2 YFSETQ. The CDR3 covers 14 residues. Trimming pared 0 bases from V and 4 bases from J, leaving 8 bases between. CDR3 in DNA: TGCGCCAGCAGCTTGGACCTTGCGGGAAACACCATATATTTT. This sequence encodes CASSLDLAGNTIYF. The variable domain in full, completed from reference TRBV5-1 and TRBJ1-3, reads KAGVTQTPRYLIKTRGQQVTLSCSPISGHRSVSWYQQTPGQGLQFLFEYFSETQRNKGNFPGRFSGRQFSNSRSEMNVSTLELGDSALYLCASSLDLAGNTIYFGEGSWLTVV.

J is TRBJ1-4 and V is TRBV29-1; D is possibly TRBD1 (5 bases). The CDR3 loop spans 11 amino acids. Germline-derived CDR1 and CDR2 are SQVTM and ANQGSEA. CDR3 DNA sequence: TGCGATGGGTGGGGCCGGGAAAAACTGTTTTTT. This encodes CDGWGREKLFF.

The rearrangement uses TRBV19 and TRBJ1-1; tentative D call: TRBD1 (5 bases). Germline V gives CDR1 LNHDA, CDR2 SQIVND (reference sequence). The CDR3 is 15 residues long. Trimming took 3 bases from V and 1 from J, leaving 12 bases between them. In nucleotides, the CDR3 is TGTGCCAGTAGTATTCTCCCAGGGCCGAACACTGAAGCTTTCTTT. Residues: CASSILPGPNTEAFF.

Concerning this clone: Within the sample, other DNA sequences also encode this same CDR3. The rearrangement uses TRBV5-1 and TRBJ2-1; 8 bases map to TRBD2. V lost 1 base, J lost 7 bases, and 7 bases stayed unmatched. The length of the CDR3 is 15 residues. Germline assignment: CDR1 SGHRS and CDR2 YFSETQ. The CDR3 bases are TGCGCCAGCAGCTTGACTAGCGGAGGAGTGAATGAGCAGTTCTTC. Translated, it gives CASSLTSGGVNEQFF.

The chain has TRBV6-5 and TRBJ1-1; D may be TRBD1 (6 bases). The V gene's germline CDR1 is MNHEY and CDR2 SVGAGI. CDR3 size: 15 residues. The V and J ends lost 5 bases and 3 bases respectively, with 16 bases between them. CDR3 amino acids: CASSPSPRGDTEAFF. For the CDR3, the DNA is TGTGCCAGCAGTCCAAGCCCCAGGGGCGACACTGAAGCTTTCTTT.

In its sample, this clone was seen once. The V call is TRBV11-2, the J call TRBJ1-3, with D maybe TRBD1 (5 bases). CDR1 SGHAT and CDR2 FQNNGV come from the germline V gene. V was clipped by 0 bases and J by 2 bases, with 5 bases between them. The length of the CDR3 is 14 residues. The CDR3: CASSLDRAGNTIYF. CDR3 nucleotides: TGTGCCAGCAGCTTAGACAGGGCTGGAAACACCATATATTTT.

The CDR3 region has the DNA TGTGCCAGCAGTTGGGGACTAGCGGGCACAGATACGCAGTATTTT. As protein: CASSWGLAGTDTQYF. This sequence joins TRBV28 and TRBJ2-3; TRBD2 matches at 11 bases. Trimming cost V 4 bases and J 1 base; bases outside gene matches: 1. The CDR3 runs 15 residues. Germline loops: CDR1 MDHEN, CDR2 SYDVKM.

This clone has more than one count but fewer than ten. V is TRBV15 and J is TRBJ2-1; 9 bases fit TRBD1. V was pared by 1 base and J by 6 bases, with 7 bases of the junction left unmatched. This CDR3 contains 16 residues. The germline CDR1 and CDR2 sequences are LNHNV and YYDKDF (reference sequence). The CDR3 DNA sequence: TGTGCCACCAGCAGAGTTGTACAGGGGGCGACCAATGAGCAGTTCTTC. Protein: CATSRVVQGATNEQFF.

The CDR3 DNA follows: TGCAGCGTTTCATCCGGGTCTGGCGAGCAGTACTTC. Amino acid sequence: CSVSSGSGEQYF. V usage is TRBV29-1 and J usage is TRBJ2-7; D is undetermined. CDR3 length: 12 residues. Trimming shortened V by 5 bases and J by 6 bases, and 14 bases separated the two germline ends. Germline V gives CDR1 SQVTM, CDR2 ANQGSEA.

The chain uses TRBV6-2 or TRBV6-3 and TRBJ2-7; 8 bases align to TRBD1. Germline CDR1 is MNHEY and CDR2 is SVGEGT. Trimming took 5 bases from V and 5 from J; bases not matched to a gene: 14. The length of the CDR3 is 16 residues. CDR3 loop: CASSATPGGAVDEQYF. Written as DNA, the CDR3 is TGTGCCAGCAGTGCCACCCCAGGGGGCGCGGTCGACGAGCAGTACTTC.

The CDR3 region is CAWRREGPPEQYF. DNA of the CDR3: TGTGCCTGGCGTCGGGAGGGGCCCCCCGAGCAGTACTTC. The J gene is TRBJ2-7, the V gene TRBV30, with 8 nucleotides matching TRBD2. This CDR3 region has 13 residues. Germline V gives CDR1 GTSNPN, CDR2 SVGIG (reference sequence). V lost 5 bases to trimming and J lost 6 bases; unmatched junction nucleotides: 9.

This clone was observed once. The CDR3 loop reads CASSIFEGNPYEQYF. The CDR3 DNA follows: TGTGCCAGCAGTATTTTTGAGGGCAACCCCTACGAGCAGTACTTC. The chain is built from TRBV6-5 and TRBJ2-7; tentative D call: TRBD2 (5 bases). V dropped 5 bases and J dropped 2 bases, with 16 bases sitting between them. CDR1 is MNHEY, CDR2 SVGAGI, per germline. The CDR3 length is 15 residues.

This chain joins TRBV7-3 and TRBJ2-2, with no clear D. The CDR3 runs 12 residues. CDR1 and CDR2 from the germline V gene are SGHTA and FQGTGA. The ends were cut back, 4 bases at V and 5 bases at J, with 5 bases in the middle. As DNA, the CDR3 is TGTGCCAGCAGCTCTCAGACCGGGGAGCTGTTTTTT. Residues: CASSSQTGELFF.

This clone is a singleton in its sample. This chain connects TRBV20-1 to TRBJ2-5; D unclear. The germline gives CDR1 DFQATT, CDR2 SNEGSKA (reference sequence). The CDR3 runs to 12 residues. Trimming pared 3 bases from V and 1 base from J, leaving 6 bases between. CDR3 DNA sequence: TGCAGTGCTAGTATCGGCCAAGAGACCCAGTACTTC. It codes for CSASIGQETQYF.

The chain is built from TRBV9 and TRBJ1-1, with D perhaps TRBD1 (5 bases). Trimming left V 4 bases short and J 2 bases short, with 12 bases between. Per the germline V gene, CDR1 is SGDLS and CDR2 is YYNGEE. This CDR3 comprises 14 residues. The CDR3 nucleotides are TGTGCCAGCAGCATGGCACAGGAAAACACTGAAGCTTTCTTT. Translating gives CASSMAQENTEAFF.

The DNA for the CDR3 is TGTGCCAGCTCACCATCTGCTAGCGGGAGGGCCACCGGGGAGCTGTTTTTT. This sequence encodes CASSPSASGRATGELFF. The rearrangement joins TRBV18 to TRBJ2-2; TRBD2 aligns across 12 bases. CDR1 and CDR2 (germline): KGHSH, LQKENI. With 2 bases clipped from V and 4 bases from J, the junction kept 5 bases outside the gene matches. The CDR3 spans 17 residues. The whole variable domain, filled in from reference TRBV18 and TRBJ2-2, reads NAGVMQNPRHLVRRRGQEARLRCSPMKGHSHVYWYRQLPEEGLKFMVYLQKENIIDESGMPKERFSAEFPKEGPSILRIQQVVRGDSAAYFCASSPSASGRATGELFFGEGSRLTVL.

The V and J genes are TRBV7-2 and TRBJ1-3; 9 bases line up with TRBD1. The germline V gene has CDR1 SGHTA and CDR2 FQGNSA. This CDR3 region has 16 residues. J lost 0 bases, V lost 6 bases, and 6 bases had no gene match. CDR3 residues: CASRGRDRDSGNTIYF. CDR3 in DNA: TGTGCCAGCAGAGGCCGGGACAGGGACTCTGGAAACACCATATATTTT.

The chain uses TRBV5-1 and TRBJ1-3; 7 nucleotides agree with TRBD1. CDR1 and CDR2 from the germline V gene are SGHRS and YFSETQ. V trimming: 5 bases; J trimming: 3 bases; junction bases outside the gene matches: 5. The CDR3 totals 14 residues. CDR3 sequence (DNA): TGCGCCAGCAGTCAACAGGGGCTTGGAAACACCATATATTTT. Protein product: CASSQQGLGNTIYF.

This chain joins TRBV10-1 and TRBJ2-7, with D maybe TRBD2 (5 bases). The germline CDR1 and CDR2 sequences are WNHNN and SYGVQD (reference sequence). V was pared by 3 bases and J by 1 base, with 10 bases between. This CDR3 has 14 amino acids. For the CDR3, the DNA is TGCGCCAGCAGTGACCTCGGGAAGTCCTACGAGCAGTACTTC. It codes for CASSDLGKSYEQYF.

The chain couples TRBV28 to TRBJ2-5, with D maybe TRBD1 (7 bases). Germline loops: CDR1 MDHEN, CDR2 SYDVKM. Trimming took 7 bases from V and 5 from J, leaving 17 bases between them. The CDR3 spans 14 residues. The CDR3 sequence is CASTLDRRGETQYF. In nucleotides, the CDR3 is TGTGCCAGCACCCTGGACAGGAGGGGGGAGACCCAGTACTTC.

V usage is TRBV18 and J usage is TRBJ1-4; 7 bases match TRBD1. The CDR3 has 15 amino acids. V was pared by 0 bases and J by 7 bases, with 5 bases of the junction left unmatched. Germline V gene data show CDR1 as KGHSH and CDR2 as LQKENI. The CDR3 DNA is TGTGCCAGCTCACCACCGGATCAGGGGGGTGAAAAACTGTTTTTT. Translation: CASSPPDQGGEKLFF.

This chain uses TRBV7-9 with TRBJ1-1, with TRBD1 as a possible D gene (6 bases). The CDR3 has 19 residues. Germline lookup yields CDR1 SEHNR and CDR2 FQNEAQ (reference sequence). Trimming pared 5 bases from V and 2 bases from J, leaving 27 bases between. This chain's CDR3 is CASSPRGDIKGVVNTEAFF. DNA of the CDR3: TGTGCCAGCAGCCCCCGGGGGGACATCAAAGGAGTCGTCAACACTGAAGCTTTCTTT.

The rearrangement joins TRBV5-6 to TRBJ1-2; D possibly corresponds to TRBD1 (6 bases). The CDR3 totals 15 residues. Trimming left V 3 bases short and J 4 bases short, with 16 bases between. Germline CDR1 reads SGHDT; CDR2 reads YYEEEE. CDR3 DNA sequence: TGTGCCAGCAGCTCCGGACCCTCAGGGGCCTATGGCTACACCTTC. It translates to CASSSGPSGAYGYTF.